The sequence of this T cell receptor (beta chain) was determined in a study of T cells in Graves' hyperthyroidism and ophthalmopathy. The study, taken as a whole, reports: Within blood appeared most thyroid clonotypes that had expanded above 0.001.

This clonotype was seen at least ten times. What it binds is not known. There were TCR beta CDR3 regions amplified from RNA transcripts. First-round RT-PCR of the TCR CDR3 relied on the HTBI primer set. TCRdb independently ran MiXCR on the multiplex PCR reads; one entry per CDR3 protein. The table includes more than 300,000 distinct CDR3 sequences, roughly an eighth detected once. Sequenced: blood. This TCR was sampled from a young woman with Graves' hyperthyroidism.

DNA of the CDR3: TGTGCCAGCAGCTTGTTCCCACAGCACCAAGCTAACTATGGCTACACCTTC. This encodes CASSLFPQHQANYGYTF. The chain uses TRBV5-6 and TRBJ1-2; D is uncertain. CDR3 length equals 17 residues. With 1 base removed from V and 0 bases from J, the gap between germline ends came to 16 bases. CDR1 SGHDT and CDR2 YYEEEE come from the germline V gene.